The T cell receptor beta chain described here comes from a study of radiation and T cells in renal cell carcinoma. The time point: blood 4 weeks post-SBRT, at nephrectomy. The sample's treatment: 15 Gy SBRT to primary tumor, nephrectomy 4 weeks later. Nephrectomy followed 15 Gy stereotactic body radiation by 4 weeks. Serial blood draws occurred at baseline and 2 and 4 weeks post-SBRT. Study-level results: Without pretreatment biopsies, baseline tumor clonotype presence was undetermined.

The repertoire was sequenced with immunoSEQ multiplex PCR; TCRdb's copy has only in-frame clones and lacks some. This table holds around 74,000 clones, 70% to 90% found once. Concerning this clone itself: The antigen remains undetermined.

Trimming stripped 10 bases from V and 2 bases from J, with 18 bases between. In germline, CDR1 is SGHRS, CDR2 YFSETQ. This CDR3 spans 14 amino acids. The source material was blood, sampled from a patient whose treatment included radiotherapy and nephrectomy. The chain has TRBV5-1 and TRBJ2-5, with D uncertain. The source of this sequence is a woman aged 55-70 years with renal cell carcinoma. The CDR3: CASRDGLGQETQYF. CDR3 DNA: TGCGCCTCCCGCGACGGGTTGGGTCAAGAGACCCAGTACTTC.